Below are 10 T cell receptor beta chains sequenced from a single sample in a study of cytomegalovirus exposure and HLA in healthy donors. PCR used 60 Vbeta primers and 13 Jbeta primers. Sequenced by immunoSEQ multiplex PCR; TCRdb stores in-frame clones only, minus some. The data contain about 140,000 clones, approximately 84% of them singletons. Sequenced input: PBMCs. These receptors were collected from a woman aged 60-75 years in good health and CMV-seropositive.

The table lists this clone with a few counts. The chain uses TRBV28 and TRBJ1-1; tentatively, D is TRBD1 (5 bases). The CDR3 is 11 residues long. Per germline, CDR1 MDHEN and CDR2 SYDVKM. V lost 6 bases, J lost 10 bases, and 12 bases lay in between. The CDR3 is CASRYLGVAFF. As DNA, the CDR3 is TGTGCCAGCAGATACTTAGGGGTAGCTTTCTTT.

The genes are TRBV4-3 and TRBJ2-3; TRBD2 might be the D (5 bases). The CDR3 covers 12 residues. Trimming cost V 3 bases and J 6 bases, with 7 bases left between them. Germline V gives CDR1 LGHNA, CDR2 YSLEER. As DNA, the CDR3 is TGCGCCAGCAGCCAGGGAGCCGATACGCAGTATTTT. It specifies CASSQGADTQYF.

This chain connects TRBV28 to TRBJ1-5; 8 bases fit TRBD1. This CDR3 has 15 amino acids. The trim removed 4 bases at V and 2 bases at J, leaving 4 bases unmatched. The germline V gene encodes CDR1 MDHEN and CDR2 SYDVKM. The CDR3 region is CASSWWGQGNQPQHF. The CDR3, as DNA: TGTGCCAGCAGTTGGTGGGGACAGGGCAATCAGCCCCAGCATTTT.

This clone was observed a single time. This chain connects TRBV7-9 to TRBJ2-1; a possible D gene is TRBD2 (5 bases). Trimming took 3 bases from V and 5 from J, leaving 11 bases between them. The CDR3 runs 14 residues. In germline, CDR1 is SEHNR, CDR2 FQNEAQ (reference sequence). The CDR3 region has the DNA TGTGCCAGCAGCTTCGAGCCTAGCCACAATGAGCAGTTCTTC. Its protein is CASSFEPSHNEQFF. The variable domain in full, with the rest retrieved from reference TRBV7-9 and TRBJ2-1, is DTGVSQNPRHKITKRGQNVTFRCDPISEHNRLYWYRQTLGQGPEFLTYFQNEAQLEKSRLLSDRFSAERPKGSFSTLEIQRTEQGDSAMYLCASSFEPSHNEQFFGPGTRLTVL.

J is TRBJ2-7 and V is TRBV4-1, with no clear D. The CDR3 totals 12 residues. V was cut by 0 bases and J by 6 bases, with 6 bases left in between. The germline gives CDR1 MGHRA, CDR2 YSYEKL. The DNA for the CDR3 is TGCGCCAGCAGCCAAGAGGCTAGCGAGCAGTACTTC. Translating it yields CASSQEASEQYF.

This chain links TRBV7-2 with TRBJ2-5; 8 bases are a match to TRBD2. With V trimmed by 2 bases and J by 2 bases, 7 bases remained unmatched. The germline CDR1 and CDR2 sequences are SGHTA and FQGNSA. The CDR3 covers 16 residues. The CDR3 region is CASSLKSGSGQETQYF. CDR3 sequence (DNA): TGTGCCAGCAGCTTAAAAAGCGGGAGTGGGCAAGAGACCCAGTACTTC.

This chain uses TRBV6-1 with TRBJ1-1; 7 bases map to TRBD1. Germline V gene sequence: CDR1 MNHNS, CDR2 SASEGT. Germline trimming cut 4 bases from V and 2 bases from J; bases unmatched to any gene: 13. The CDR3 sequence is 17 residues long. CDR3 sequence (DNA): TGTGCCAGCAGTGCCACCAAGACAGGGCTCATCAACACTGAAGCTTTCTTT. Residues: CASSATKTGLINTEAFF.

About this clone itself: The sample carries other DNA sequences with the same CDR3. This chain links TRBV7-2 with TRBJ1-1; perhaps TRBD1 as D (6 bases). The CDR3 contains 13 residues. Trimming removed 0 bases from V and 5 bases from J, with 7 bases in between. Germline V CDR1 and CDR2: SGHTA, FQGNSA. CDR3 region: CASSLAQGTEAFF. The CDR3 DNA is TGTGCCAGCAGCTTAGCACAGGGAACTGAAGCTTTCTTT. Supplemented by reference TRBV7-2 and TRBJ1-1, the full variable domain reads GAGVSQSPSNKVTEKGKDVELRCDPISGHTALYWYRQSLGQGLEFLIYFQGNSAPDKSGLPSDRFSAERTGGSVSTLTIQRTQQEDSAVYLCASSLAQGTEAFFGQGTRLTVV.

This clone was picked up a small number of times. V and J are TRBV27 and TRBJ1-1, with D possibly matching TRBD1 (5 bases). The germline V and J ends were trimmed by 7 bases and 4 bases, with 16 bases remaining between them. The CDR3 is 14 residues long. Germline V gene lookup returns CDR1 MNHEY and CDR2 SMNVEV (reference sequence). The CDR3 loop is CASTLLGGGTEAFF. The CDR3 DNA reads TGTGCCAGCACCCTCCTGGGGGGGGGCACTGAAGCTTTCTTT.

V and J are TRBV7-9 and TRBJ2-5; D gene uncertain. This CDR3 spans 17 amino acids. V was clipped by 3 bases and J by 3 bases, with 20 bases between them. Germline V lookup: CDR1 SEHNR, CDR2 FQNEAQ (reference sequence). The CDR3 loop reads CASSFIPRVALKETQYF. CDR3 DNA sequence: TGTGCCAGCAGCTTTATCCCTCGGGTAGCTCTGAAAGAGACCCAGTACTTC.